This TCR beta chain was documented in a study of blood T cell repertoires in COVID-19. V lost 3 bases, J lost 0 bases, and 6 bases lay in between. The germline V gene encodes CDR1 SGDLS and CDR2 YYNGEE. CDR3 length equals 14 residues. Authors' processing steps: Nucleated cell counts were estimated from reference gene primer amplification. Only in-frame clones appear in the TCRdb table, and some are missing; sequencing was by immunoSEQ multiplex PCR. V, J and clone size derive from that table, while D and trimming were established from the DNA sequence. The data show 200,000 to 250,000 clones, around 87% seen once.

The clonotype was recovered from a man aged 55 to 69 who had recovered from COVID-19. This chain joins TRBV9 and TRBJ2-2; D not certain. The material sequenced was peripheral blood. The chain's CDR3 is CASSAPANTGELFF. CDR3 bases: TGTGCCAGCAGCGCCCCAGCGAACACCGGGGAGCTGTTTTTT.